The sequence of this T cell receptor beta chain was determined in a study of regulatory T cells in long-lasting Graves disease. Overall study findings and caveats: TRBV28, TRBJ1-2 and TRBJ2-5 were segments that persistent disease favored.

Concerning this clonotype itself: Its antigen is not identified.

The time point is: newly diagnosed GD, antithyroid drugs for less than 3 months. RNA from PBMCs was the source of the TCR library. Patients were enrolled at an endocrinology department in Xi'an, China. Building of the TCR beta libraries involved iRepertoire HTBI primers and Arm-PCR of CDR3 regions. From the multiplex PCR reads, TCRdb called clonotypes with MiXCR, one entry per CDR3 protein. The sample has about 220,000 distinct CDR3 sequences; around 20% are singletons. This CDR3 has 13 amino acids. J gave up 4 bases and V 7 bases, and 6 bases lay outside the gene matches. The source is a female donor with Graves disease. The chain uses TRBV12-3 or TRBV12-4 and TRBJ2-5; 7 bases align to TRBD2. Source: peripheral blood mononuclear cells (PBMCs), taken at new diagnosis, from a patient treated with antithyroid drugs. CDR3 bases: TGTGCCAGCATCCCTCCGGGGGGAGAGACCCAGTACTTC. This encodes CASIPPGGETQYF.